Listed below are T cell receptor beta chains from one sample, sequenced in a study of CD8+CD57+ T cells in acquired aplastic anemia. TCRdb fed the reads into MiXCR, producing one record per CDR3 protein. The sample yields 100,000 to 150,000 distinct CDR3 sequences, around 50% seen once. Sequencing was carried out using sorted CD4+, CD8+, or CD8+CD57+ T cells (not recorded which) from PBMCs. The receptors stem from a human donor in good health, serving as a control. The CDR3 runs from the conserved cysteine through the conserved F or W. The D gene is left open where the match is weak. Size tells how often a clone was seen (once, few, many) or the class of an expanded clone, and some rows leave it out.

v_gene	j_gene	d_gene	len	abundance	CDR3aa	CDR3nt
TRBV7-2	TRBJ2-7	NA	16	many	CASSQTAQRNLYEQYF	TGTGCCAGCAGCCAGACGGCCCAGCGTAACCTCTACGAGCAGTACTTC
TRBV12-3/TRBV12-4	TRBJ1-6	TRBD1	14	NA	CASTLDRVGSPLHF	TGTGCCAGCACCTTAGACAGGGTCGGCTCACCCCTCCACTTT
TRBV12-3/TRBV12-4	TRBJ2-7	TRBD1	15	NA	CASSLGQGLHYEQYF	TGTGCCAGCAGTTTGGGACAGGGGTTACACTACGAGCAGTACTTC
TRBV20-1	TRBJ1-6	TRBD1	15	NA	CSARQDRGKDSPLHF	TGCAGTGCTAGACAGGACAGGGGGAAAGATTCACCCCTCCACTTT
TRBV20-1	TRBJ2-5	NA	15	NA	CSARAGRGFGETQYF	TGCAGTGCTAGAGCGGGCAGGGGTTTCGGAGAGACCCAGTACTTC
TRBV14	TRBJ1-2	NA	13	NA	CASRLAGGGGYTF	TGTGCCAGCAGACTAGCGGGGGGAGGTGGCTACACCTTC
TRBV7-9	TRBJ1-2	NA	15	NA	CASSLGDSTTYGYTF	TGTGCCAGCAGCTTAGGAGACAGTACTACTTATGGCTACACCTTC
TRBV9	TRBJ2-7	NA	15	NA	CASSVAWDGGYEQYF	TGTGCCAGCAGCGTGGCCTGGGACGGGGGATACGAGCAGTACTTC
TRBV10-3	TRBJ1-1	TRBD1	14	NA	CAIKTGGADTEAFF	TGTGCCATCAAAACAGGGGGCGCCGACACTGAAGCTTTCTTT
TRBV29-1	TRBJ2-7	NA	14	few	CSVRQAILPYEQYF	TGCAGCGTGAGACAGGCTATACTTCCCTACGAGCAGTACTTC
TRBV3-1	TRBJ2-7	TRBD2	14	many	CASSTSGRSYEQYF	TGTGCCAGCAGCACTAGCGGGCGATCCTACGAGCAGTACTTC
TRBV20-1	TRBJ2-7	TRBD1	13	many	CSARDRGTYEQYF	TGCAGTGCTCGGGACAGGGGAACCTACGAGCAGTACTTC
TRBV7-9	TRBJ2-7	NA	14	many	CASSLALSTAEQYF	TGTGCCAGCAGCTTAGCTCTCTCCACGGCCGAGCAGTACTTC
TRBV20-1	TRBJ2-5	NA	13	NA	CSASLAGQETQYF	TGCAGTGCTAGCCTAGCAGGCCAAGAGACCCAGTACTTC
TRBV7-2	TRBJ2-7	TRBD2	14	NA	CASSLASGGYEQYF	TGTGCCAGCAGCTTAGCGTCGGGGGGCTACGAGCAGTACTTC
TRBV4-3	TRBJ2-1	NA	16	NA	CASSQDPIGSYNEQFF	TGCGCCAGCAGCCAAGATCCAATTGGGTCCTACAATGAGCAGTTCTTC
TRBV4-2	TRBJ1-2	NA	15	many	CASSQEGIGPYGYTF	TGTGCCAGCAGCCAAGAGGGTATAGGGCCCTATGGCTACACCTTC
TRBV5-1	TRBJ1-6	NA	14	NA	CASSLETVNSPLHF	TGCGCCAGCAGCTTGGAGACAGTCAACTCACCCCTCCACTTT
TRBV11-3	TRBJ1-6	NA	15	NA	CASSPGGLRNSPLHF	TGTGCCAGCAGCCCCGGAGGACTGAGAAATTCACCCCTCCACTTT
TRBV10-3	TRBJ2-7	NA	14	few	CASRGEQGSYEQYF	TGTGCCAGTCGGGGGGAACAGGGCTCCTACGAGCAGTACTTC
TRBV6-1	TRBJ2-7	NA	13	NA	CASSAGRGYEQYF	TGTGCCAGCAGTGCCGGCAGAGGCTACGAGCAGTACTTC
TRBV6-4	TRBJ2-1	TRBD1	15	NA	CATRDSSYGGNEQFF	TGTGCCACCAGGGACAGCTCGTATGGTGGAAATGAGCAGTTCTTC
TRBV25-1	TRBJ2-7	NA	12	NA	CASSARVREQYF	TGTGCCAGCAGTGCCAGGGTACGCGAGCAGTACTTC
TRBV18	TRBJ1-6	NA	17	NA	CASSPAGGGRNNSPLHF	TGTGCCAGCTCACCAGCGGGGGGCGGGCGGAACAATTCACCCCTCCACTTT
TRBV20-1	TRBJ1-1	NA	13	NA	CSAQRGRNTEAFF	TGCAGTGCTCAGAGGGGTAGGAACACTGAAGCTTTCTTT
TRBV20-1	TRBJ2-1	TRBD2	14	many	CSAPPTGGYNEQFF	TGCAGTGCTCCACCCACGGGGGGGTACAATGAGCAGTTCTTC
TRBV25-1	TRBJ2-1	TRBD1	14	NA	CASSSGTGVNEQFF	TGTGCCAGCAGTTCCGGGACAGGGGTCAATGAGCAGTTCTTC
TRBV5-1	TRBJ1-1	NA	12	few	CSVQWEGTEAFF	TGCAGCGTTCAGTGGGAGGGCACTGAAGCTTTCTTT
TRBV7-2	TRBJ2-3	TRBD1	14	NA	CASSSRQGPDTQYF	TGTGCCAGCAGCTCCCGACAGGGACCAGATACGCAGTATTTT
TRBV20-1	TRBJ1-4	NA	18	many	CSARDAGGEFNLNEKLFF	TGCAGTGCTAGAGATGCGGGGGGCGAGTTTAATTTGAATGAAAAACTGTTTTTT
TRBV12-3/TRBV12-4	TRBJ1-2	NA	13	NA	CASNPSLGNGYTF	TGTGCCAGCAATCCCTCCTTGGGGAATGGCTACACCTTC
TRBV6-1	TRBJ2-1	NA	15	many	CASSEGFGRYNEQFF	TGTGCCAGCAGTGAAGGATTTGGCAGATACAATGAGCAGTTCTTC
TRBV5-5	TRBJ2-3	NA	14	NA	CASSPLSGADTQYF	TGTGCCAGCAGCCCCCTCTCTGGGGCAGATACGCAGTATTTT
TRBV7-2	TRBJ2-1	NA	12	many	CASRRLDNEQFF	TGTGCCAGCAGACGACTTGACAATGAGCAGTTCTTC
TRBV19	TRBJ1-4	NA	14	NA	CASRLREAPEKLFF	TGTGCCAGTAGACTCAGGGAAGCGCCTGAAAAACTGTTTTTT
TRBV9	TRBJ1-3	NA	14	NA	CASSVGPSGNTIYF	TGTGCCAGCAGCGTCGGTCCCTCTGGAAACACCATATATTTT
TRBV30	TRBJ1-2	TRBD1	13	few	CAWKLTGNYGYTF	TGTGCCTGGAAACTGACAGGGAACTATGGCTACACCTTC
TRBV7-2	TRBJ2-7	NA	13	medium-sized	CASSRTGSYEQYF	TGTGCCAGCAGCCGGACGGGCAGCTACGAGCAGTACTTC
TRBV10-3	TRBJ2-7	NA	11	NA	CAIGVGDEQYF	TGTGCCATCGGGGTTGGGGACGAGCAGTACTTC
TRBV18	TRBJ2-5	NA	13	NA	CARYSDPQETQYF	TGTGCCAGATACAGCGACCCCCAAGAGACCCAGTACTTC
TRBV7-6	TRBJ2-5	NA	15	NA	CASSLWAGGQETQYF	TGTGCCAGCAGCCTCTGGGCAGGGGGGCAAGAGACCCAGTACTTC
TRBV7-3	TRBJ2-7	NA	16	once	CASSLGDGRDTYEQYF	TGTGCCAGCAGCTTGGGAGACGGGCGGGATACCTACGAGCAGTACTTC
TRBV7-8	TRBJ1-1	NA	11	NA	CASVGDTEAFF	TGTGCCAGCGTCGGCGACACTGAAGCTTTCTTT
TRBV9	TRBJ2-6	TRBD2	18	many	CASSVVATSGSGANVLTF	TGTGCCAGCAGCGTAGTGGCGACTAGCGGCTCTGGGGCCAACGTCCTGACTTTC
TRBV7-2	TRBJ2-2	NA	16	NA	CASSLSGGGYTGELFF	TGTGCCAGCAGCTTATCGGGTGGTGGCTACACCGGGGAGCTGTTTTTT
TRBV5-5	TRBJ1-6	TRBD1	16	many	CASSSGGLTYNSPLHF	TGTGCCAGCAGCTCAGGGGGGTTAACCTATAATTCACCCCTCCACTTT
TRBV6-2/TRBV6-3	TRBJ2-2	NA	15	NA	CASTEGGRYTGELFF	TGTGCCAGCACCGAGGGGGGCAGATACACCGGGGAGCTGTTTTTT
TRBV2	TRBJ2-3	NA	15	NA	CASRSREGRTDTQYF	TGTGCCAGCAGGAGCCGCGAGGGACGGACAGATACGCAGTATTTT
TRBV10-1	TRBJ1-1	NA	13	NA	CASSDGGGLGAFF	TGCGCCAGCAGTGACGGTGGGGGGCTAGGAGCTTTCTTT
TRBV10-3	TRBJ2-7	TRBD2	14	NA	CATLSGTSSYEQYF	TGTGCCACTCTTAGCGGGACTAGCTCCTACGAGCAGTACTTC
TRBV25-1	TRBJ1-6	NA	15	NA	CASSESEGLHSPLHF	TGTGCCAGCAGTGAATCCGAGGGCTTGCATTCACCCCTCCACTTT
TRBV5-1	TRBJ2-3	TRBD1	14	many	CASSSDRGTDTQYF	TGCGCCAGCAGCTCAGACAGGGGTACAGATACGCAGTATTTT
TRBV5-1	TRBJ1-1	NA	14	many	CASSSAVGETEAFF	TGCGCCAGCAGCTCCGCTGTGGGGGAAACTGAAGCTTTCTTT
TRBV5-5	TRBJ1-5	TRBD1	15	many	CASSLAGQGGQPQHF	TGTGCCAGCAGCTTGGCCGGTCAGGGGGGACAGCCCCAGCATTTT